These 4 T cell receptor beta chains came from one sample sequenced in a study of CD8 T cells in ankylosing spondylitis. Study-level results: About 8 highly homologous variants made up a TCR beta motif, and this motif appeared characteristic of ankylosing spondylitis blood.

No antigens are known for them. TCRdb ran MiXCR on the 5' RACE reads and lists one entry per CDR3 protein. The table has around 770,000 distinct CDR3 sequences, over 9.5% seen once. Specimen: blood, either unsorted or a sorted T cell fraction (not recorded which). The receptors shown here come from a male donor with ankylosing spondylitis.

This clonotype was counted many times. The chain's CDR3 is CASSPRGRTNEKLFF. The CDR3 DNA reads TGTGCCAGCAGTCCCCGGGGGAGGACTAATGAAAAACTGTTTTTT. V is TRBV12-3 or TRBV12-4 and J is TRBJ1-4; possibly TRBD1 for D (5 bases). V lost 5 bases to trimming and J lost 2 bases, with 12 bases between them. The CDR3 runs 15 residues.

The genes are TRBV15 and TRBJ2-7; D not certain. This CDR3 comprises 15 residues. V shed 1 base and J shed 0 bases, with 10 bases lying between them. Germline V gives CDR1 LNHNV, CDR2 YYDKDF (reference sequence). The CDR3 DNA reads TGTGCCACCAGCAGAGGGACGGAGAGCTCCTACGAGCAGTACTTC. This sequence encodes CATSRGTESSYEQYF.

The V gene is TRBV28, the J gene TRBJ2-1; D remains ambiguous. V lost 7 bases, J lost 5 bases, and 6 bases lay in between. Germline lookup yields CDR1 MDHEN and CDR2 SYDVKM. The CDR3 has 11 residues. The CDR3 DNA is TGTGCCAGCACCCGAAACAATGAGCAGTTCTTC. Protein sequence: CASTRNNEQFF.

CDR3 bases: TGTGCCAGCAGTCGAACTAGCGGGAGGGACTACGAGCAGTACTTC. Translated: CASSRTSGRDYEQYF. The V and J genes are TRBV7-2 and TRBJ2-7; 13 bases fit TRBD2. This CDR3 contains 15 residues. Germline trimming cut 6 bases from V and 3 bases from J; bases unmatched to any gene: 5. Per germline, CDR1 SGHTA and CDR2 FQGNSA.